This T cell receptor beta chain originates from a study of cytomegalovirus exposure and HLA in healthy donors. This clone showed up just a few times. Its matching antigen is unknown. Germline lookup yields CDR1 SGDLS and CDR2 YYNGEE. V dropped 3 bases and J dropped 1 base, with 20 bases sitting between them. The CDR3 is made up of 17 amino acids. Findings and limits, study-wide: Accounts indicate the classifier identified cytomegalovirus status with strong specificity and sensitivity.

PCR employed 60 Vbeta and 13 Jbeta primers. Clones were sequenced by immunoSEQ multiplex PCR, and TCRdb holds only the in-frame ones, with some missing. The repertoire holds some 110,000 clones, 65% to 85% seen once, with about 16% in the top ten. This clonotype originated in a man aged 45 to 65 in good health and CMV-seropositive. V is TRBV9 and J is TRBJ2-7, with TRBD2 as a possible D gene (6 bases). Sequencing input: PBMCs. In DNA, the CDR3 is TGTGCCAGCAGCGAGGAAGGTAGCGGTGCGGGGTCCTACGAGCAGTACTTC. Its translation is CASSEEGSGAGSYEQYF.